This TCR beta chain was identified in a study of blood T cell repertoires in COVID-19. Across the study: Samples taken during acute and convalescent COVID-19 were collected in the United States, Italy and Spain. In each case, the material was cDNA or gDNA derived from T cells, B-cell-depleted T cells, or PBMCs.

Authors' analysis steps: Reference gene primers were amplified, and this amplification served to estimate nucleated cell counts. The assay was immunoSEQ multiplex PCR, and TCRdb's table has in-frame clones only and misses some. V, J and clone size are those of that table, while D and trimming were read from the DNA. The table records tens of thousands of clones, around 74% of them present only once. The CDR3 totals 18 residues. V lost 2 bases, J lost 5 bases, and 15 bases stayed unmatched. Germline V gives CDR1 SGHVS, CDR2 FQNEAQ. Sequencing used peripheral blood. The TCR originated in a woman in her 70s with active or convalescent COVID-19. The genes are TRBV7-8 and TRBJ2-1; 7 bases agree with TRBD2. CDR3 in DNA: TGTGCCAGCAGCTTAAGGTCAGGACTAGTGATTACAAACAATGAGCAGTTCTTC. Residues: CASSLRSGLVITNNEQFF.